This T cell receptor beta chain was captured in a study of blood T cell repertoires in COVID-19. Per the original data handling: The assay estimated nucleated cells by amplifying reference gene primers. TCRdb keeps only in-frame clones here, not all; method: immunoSEQ multiplex PCR. For V, J and clone size, that table is used; D and trimming come from the DNA. The sample consists of 150,000 or so clones, about 80% of them appearing once. The sequenced sample consisted of peripheral blood. This receptor was identified in a woman of 80 years or more with acute or convalescent COVID-19.

DNA for the CDR3: TGTGCCAGCAGTGGGAGCGGGGGGAACACCGGGGAGCTGTTTTTT. This codes for CASSGSGGNTGELFF. The rearrangement links TRBV2 to TRBJ2-2; 8 bases match TRBD2. This CDR3 spans 15 amino acids. The V segment lost 4 bases and the J segment 1 base; nucleotides outside the gene matches: 2. Germline V gene data show CDR1 as SNHLY and CDR2 as FYNNEI.